Described below is a single TCR beta chain sequence and its context. Its antigen is as yet unknown. This specimen belongs to a study of blood T cells in healthy people across ages. About the research overall: About one barcoded beta molecule per two T cells came from capture by template switching.

Regarding the study as a whole: Lack of knowledge of donor CMV status possibly confounded expanded clonotype changes.

Every sample had a minimum of 7 million PBMCs isolated. Alongside a J-beta primer mix, a sample-barcoded 5' primer served in a second PCR lasting roughly 7 to 12 cycles. Each cDNA molecule received a tag from a template-switch adaptor that had 12 random nucleotides. TCRdb called the 5' RACE reads again in MiXCR, with one record for every CDR3 protein. The data show around 1,500,000 distinct CDR3 sequences, roughly 45% seen once. Germline CDR1 reads SGHTA; CDR2 reads FQGNSA. The junction had 7 bases not matched to a gene; V was cut back by 3 bases and J by 6 bases. The CDR3 is 14 residues long. The chain combines TRBV7-2 with TRBJ1-2; 7 bases fit TRBD1. The receptor was isolated from a woman between 18 and 29 years old in good health. The specimen sequenced was blood. The CDR3 region has the DNA TGTGCCAGCAGCTTTGTAGGAACAGGGGATGGCTACACCTTC. Translation: CASSFVGTGDGYTF.